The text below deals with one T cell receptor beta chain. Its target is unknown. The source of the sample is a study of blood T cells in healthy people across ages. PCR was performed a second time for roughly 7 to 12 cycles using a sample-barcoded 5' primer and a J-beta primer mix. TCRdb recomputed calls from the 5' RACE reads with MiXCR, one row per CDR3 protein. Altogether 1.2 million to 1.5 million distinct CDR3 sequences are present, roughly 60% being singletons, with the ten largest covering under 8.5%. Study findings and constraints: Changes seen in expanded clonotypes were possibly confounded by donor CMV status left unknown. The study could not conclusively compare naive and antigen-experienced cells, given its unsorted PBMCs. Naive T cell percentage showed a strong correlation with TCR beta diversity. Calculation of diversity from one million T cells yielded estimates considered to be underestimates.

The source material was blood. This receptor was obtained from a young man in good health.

The CDR3 here is CASSQAETGATLEQYF. The CDR3 DNA is TGTGCCAGCAGCCAAGCAGAGACCGGGGCTACGCTCGAGCAGTACTTC. The chain uses TRBV4-2 and TRBJ2-7; the D gene could be TRBD1 or TRBD2 (5 bases each). The CDR3 runs 16 residues. The germline gives CDR1 LGHNA, CDR2 YNFKEQ. Trimming took 1 base from V and 6 from J, leaving 19 bases between them.